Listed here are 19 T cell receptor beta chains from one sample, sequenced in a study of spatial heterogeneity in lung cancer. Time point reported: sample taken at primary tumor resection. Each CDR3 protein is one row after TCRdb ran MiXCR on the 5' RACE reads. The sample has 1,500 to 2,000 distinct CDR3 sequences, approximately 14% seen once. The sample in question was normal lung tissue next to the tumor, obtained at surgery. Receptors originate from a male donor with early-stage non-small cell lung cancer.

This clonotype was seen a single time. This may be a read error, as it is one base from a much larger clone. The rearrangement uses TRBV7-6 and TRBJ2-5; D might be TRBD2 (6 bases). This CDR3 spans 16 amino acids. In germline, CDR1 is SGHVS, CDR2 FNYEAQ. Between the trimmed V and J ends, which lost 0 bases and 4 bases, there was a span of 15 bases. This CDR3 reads CASSLALWRGRETQYF. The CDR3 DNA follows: TGTGCCAGCAGCTTAGCGCTGTGGAGGGGCCGAGAGACCCAGTACTTC.

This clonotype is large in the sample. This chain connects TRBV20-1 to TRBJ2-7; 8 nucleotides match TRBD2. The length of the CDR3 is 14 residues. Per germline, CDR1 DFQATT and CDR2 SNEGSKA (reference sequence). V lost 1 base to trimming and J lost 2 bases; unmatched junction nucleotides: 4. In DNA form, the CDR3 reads TGCAGTGCTAGAGCACTAGCGGAGCCCTACGAGCAGTACTTC. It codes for CSARALAEPYEQYF.

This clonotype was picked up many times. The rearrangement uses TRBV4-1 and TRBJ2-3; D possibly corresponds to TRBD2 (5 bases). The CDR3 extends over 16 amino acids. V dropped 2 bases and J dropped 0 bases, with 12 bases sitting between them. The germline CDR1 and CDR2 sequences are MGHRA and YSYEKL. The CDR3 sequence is CASSQTGLASTDTQYF. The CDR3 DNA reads TGCGCCAGCAGCCAAACCGGCCTAGCTAGCACAGATACGCAGTATTTT.

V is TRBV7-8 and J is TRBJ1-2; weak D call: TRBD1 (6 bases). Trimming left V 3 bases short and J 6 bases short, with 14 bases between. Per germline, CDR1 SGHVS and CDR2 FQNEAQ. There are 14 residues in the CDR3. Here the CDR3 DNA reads TGTGCCAGCAGCTTGACCGGGACACCCAATGGCTACACCTTC. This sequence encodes CASSLTGTPNGYTF.

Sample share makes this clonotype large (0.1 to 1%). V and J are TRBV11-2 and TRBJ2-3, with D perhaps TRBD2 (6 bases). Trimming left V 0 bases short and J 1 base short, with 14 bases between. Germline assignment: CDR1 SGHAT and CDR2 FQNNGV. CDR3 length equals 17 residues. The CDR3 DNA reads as TGTGCCAGCAGCTTAGAATGGGGCGGCGGGGGCACAGATACGCAGTATTTT. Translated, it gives CASSLEWGGGGTDTQYF.

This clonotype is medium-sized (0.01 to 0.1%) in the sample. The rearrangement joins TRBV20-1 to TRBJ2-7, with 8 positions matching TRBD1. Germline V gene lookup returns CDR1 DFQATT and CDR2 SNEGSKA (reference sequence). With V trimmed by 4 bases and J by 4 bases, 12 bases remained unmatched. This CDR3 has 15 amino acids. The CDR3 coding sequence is TGCAGTGCTAATCGACCACGACAGGGGAAATACGAGCAGTACTTC. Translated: CSANRPRQGKYEQYF.

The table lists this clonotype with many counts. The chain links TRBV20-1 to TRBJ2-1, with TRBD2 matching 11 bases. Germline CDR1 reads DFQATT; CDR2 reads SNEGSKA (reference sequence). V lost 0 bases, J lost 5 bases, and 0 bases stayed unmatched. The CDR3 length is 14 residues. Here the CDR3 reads CSARETSGNNEQFF. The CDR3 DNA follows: TGCAGTGCTAGAGAGACTAGCGGGAACAATGAGCAGTTCTTC.

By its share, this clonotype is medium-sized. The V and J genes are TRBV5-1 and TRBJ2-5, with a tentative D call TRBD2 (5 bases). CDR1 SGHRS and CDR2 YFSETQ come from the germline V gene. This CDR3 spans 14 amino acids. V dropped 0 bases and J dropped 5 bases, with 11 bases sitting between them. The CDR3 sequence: CASSLAVGVETQYF. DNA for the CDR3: TGCGCCAGCAGCTTGGCCGTGGGAGTCGAGACCCAGTACTTC.

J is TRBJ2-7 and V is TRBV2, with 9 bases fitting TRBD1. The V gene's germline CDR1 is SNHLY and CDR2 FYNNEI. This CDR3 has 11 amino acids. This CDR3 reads CASMRTGTGCV. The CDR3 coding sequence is TGTGCCAGCATGAGAACCGGGACAGGGTGCGTC.

The CDR3 loop reads CASSMRSEETQYF. The DNA of the CDR3 is TGTGCCAGTAGTATGAGGAGCGAAGAGACCCAGTACTTC. The V gene is TRBV19, the J gene TRBJ2-5; no firm D call. V was trimmed by 3 bases and J by 3 bases, leaving 8 bases between them. The CDR3 is 13 residues long. Germline V gives CDR1 LNHDA, CDR2 SQIVND (reference sequence).

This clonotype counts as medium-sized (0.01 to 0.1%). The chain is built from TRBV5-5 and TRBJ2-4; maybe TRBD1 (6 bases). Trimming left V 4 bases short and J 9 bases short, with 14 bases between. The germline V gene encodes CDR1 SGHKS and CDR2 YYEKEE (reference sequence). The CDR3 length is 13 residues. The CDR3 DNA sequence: TGTGCCAGCAGCCAGACAGGTGTGGTCATTCAGTACTTC. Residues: CASSQTGVVIQYF. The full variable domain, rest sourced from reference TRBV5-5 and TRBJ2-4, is DAGVTQSPTHLIKTRGQQVTLRCSPISGHKSVSWYQQVLGQGPQFIFQYYEKEERGRGNFPDRFSARQFPNYSSELNVNALLLGDSALYLCASSQTGVVIQYFGAGTRLSVL.

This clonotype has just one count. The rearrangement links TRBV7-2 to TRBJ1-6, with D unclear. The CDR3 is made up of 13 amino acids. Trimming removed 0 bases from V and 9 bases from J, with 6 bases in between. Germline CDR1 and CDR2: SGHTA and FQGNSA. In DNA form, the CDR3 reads TGTGCCAGCAGCTTAGCGCCACGTTCACCCCTCCACTTT. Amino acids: CASSLAPRSPLHF.

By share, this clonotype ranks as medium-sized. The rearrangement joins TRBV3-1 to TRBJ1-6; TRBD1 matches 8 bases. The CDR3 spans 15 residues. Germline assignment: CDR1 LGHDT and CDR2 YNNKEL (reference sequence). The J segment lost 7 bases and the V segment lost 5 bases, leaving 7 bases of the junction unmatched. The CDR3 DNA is TGTGCCAGCAGCTTCGACAGGGGACGGAATTCACCCCTCCACTTT. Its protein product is CASSFDRGRNSPLHF.

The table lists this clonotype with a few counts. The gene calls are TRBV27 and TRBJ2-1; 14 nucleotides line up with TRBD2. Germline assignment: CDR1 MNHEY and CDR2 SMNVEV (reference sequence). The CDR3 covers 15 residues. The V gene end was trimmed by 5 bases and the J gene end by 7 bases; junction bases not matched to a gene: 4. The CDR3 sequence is CASSPGTSGSNEQFF. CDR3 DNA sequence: TGTGCCAGCAGTCCCGGGACTAGCGGGAGTAATGAGCAGTTCTTC.

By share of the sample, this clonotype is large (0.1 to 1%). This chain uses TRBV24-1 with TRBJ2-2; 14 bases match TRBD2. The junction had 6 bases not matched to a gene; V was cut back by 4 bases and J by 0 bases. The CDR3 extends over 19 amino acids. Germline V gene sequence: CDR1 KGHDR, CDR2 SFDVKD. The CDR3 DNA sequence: TGTGCCACCAGTGACACCGGGACTAGCGGGAGCTCGAACACCGGGGAGCTGTTTTTT. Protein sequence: CATSDTGTSGSSNTGELFF.

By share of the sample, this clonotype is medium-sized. The CDR3 sequence is CASSPRVGEQFF. The DNA for the CDR3 is TGTGCCAGCAGCCCCCGCGTGGGTGAGCAGTTCTTC. The rearrangement uses TRBV16 and TRBJ2-1; unclear D gene. The CDR3 is 12 residues long. Trimming stripped 4 bases from V and 9 bases from J, with 10 bases between. Germline V gene lookup returns CDR1 KGHSY and CDR2 FQNENV.

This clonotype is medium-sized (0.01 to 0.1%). Here the CDR3 reads CASSLEGATYGYTF. In nucleotides, the CDR3 is TGTGCCAGCAGCTTAGAGGGGGCAACCTATGGCTACACCTTC. The chain joins TRBV7-8 to TRBJ1-2; TRBD1 aligns across 7 bases. Germline CDR1 reads SGHVS; CDR2 reads FQNEAQ. This CDR3 is built from 14 residues. With 1 base clipped from V and 4 bases from J, the junction kept 3 bases outside the gene matches.

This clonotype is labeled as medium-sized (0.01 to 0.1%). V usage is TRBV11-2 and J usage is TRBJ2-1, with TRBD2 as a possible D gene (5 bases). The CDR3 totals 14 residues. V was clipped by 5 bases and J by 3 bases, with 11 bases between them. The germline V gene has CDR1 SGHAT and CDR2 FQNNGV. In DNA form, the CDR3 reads TGTGCCAGCAGCCCAGAGGGCAGCTACAATGAGCAGTTCTTC. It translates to CASSPEGSYNEQFF.

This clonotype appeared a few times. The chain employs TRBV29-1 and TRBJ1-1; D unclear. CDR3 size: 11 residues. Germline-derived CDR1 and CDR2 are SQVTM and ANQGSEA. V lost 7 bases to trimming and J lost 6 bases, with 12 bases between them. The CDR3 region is CSGVGYAEAFF. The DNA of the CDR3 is TGCAGCGGCGTAGGGTACGCTGAAGCTTTCTTT.